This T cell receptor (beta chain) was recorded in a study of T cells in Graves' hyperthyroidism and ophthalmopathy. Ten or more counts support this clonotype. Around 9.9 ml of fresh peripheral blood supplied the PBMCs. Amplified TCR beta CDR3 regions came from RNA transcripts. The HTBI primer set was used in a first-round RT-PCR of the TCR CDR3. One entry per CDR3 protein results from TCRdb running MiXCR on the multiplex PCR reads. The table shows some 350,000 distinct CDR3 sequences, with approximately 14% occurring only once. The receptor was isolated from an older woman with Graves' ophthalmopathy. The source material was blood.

CDR3 residues: CASNSAGETGELFF. DNA for the CDR3: TGTGCCAGCAACTCTGCGGGAGAGACCGGGGAGCTGTTTTTT. This chain links TRBV28 with TRBJ2-2; 7 bases match TRBD2. V was clipped by 7 bases and J by 5 bases; unmatched bases: 7. The V gene's germline CDR1 is MDHEN and CDR2 SYDVKM. This CDR3 comprises 14 residues.